One sample yielded the 11 T cell receptor beta chains listed below, sequenced in a study of blood T cells in healthy people across ages. A sample-barcoded 5' primer and a J-beta primer mix were used in a second PCR of about 6 to 12 cycles. TCRdb reprocessed the 5' RACE reads with MiXCR, giving one entry per CDR3 protein. Of roughly 1.9 million distinct CDR3 sequences listed, 30% to 40% are singletons. Sequencing was carried out using blood. The receptor source for this set is a human donor in good health.

This clonotype occurred a few times. The chain carries TRBV20-1 and TRBJ1-6; maybe TRBD1 (6 bases). There are 20 residues in the CDR3. Trimming shortened V by 2 bases and J by 8 bases, and 31 bases separated the two germline ends. Germline loops: CDR1 DFQATT, CDR2 SNEGSKA (reference sequence). DNA for the CDR3: TGCAGTGCTAGACCCCACAGGGAATCCACAAAGGCCGCAATACATTCACCCCTCCACTTT. Protein product: CSARPHRESTKAAIHSPLHF.

Only a few counts were recorded for this clonotype. The rearrangement links TRBV5-1 to TRBJ2-7, with 9 bases that match TRBD1. CDR1 and CDR2 (germline): SGHRS, YFSETQ. This CDR3 region has 13 residues. V shed 8 bases, J shed 2 bases, and the junction held 5 bases outside the gene matches. The CDR3 DNA sequence: TGCGCCAGTACGGGGACAGGGCCCTACGAGCAGTACTTC. This encodes CASTGTGPYEQYF.

V is TRBV6-6 and J is TRBJ2-7; 8 bases are shared with TRBD1. In germline, CDR1 is MNHNY, CDR2 SVGAGI (reference sequence). The CDR3 runs 18 residues. The V and J ends lost 4 bases and 2 bases, in that order; junction bases with no gene match: 16. The CDR3 DNA reads as TGTGCCAGCAGTTCCAACCTAGACAGGGGTGGATCGCCCTACGAGCAGTACTTC. This sequence encodes CASSSNLDRGGSPYEQYF.

The chain is built from TRBV10-3 and TRBJ1-5; D gene ambiguous. This CDR3 is built from 14 residues. V dropped 4 bases and J dropped 1 base, with 8 bases sitting between them. The germline V gene encodes CDR1 ENHRY and CDR2 SYGVKD. The CDR3 is CAISVPGSNQPQHF. As DNA, the CDR3 is TGTGCCATCAGTGTTCCGGGAAGCAATCAGCCCCAGCATTTT.

The rearrangement uses TRBV7-9 and TRBJ1-2; no firm D call. Per germline, CDR1 SEHNR and CDR2 FQNEAQ (reference sequence). The CDR3 length is 13 residues. V was clipped by 5 bases and J by 8 bases, with 15 bases between them. CDR3 sequence reads: CASSTDGLEGYTF. DNA for the CDR3: TGTGCCAGCAGCACAGACGGCCTAGAGGGCTACACCTTC.

This clonotype was detected only a few times. The J gene is TRBJ2-7, the V gene TRBV20-1; 7 positions match TRBD1. Germline loops: CDR1 DFQATT, CDR2 SNEGSKA (reference sequence). The CDR3 loop spans 12 amino acids. V was pared by 5 bases and J by 1 base, with 2 bases of the junction left unmatched. CDR3 DNA: TGCAGTGCTGAGGGACAGTCCTACGAGCAGTACTTC. Its translation is CSAEGQSYEQYF.

V and J are TRBV7-9 and TRBJ1-5; no clear D. The V end was cut by 5 bases, the J end by 6 bases, with 11 bases between. This CDR3 comprises 13 residues. The germline V gene has CDR1 SEHNR and CDR2 FQNEAQ (reference sequence). The CDR3 sequence is CASSSDEGQPQHF. CDR3 DNA: TGTGCCAGCAGCAGCGATGAAGGTCAGCCCCAGCATTTT.

The chain employs TRBV9 and TRBJ1-2; D not resolved. Germline V gives CDR1 SGDLS, CDR2 YYNGEE. Trimming cost V 4 bases and J 6 bases, with 7 bases left between them. The CDR3 is 11 amino acids. This chain's CDR3 is CASSLYHGYTF. In nucleotides, the CDR3 is TGTGCCAGCAGCCTATACCATGGCTACACCTTC. Full variable domain (outside the CDR3, taken from reference TRBV9 and TRBJ1-2): DSGVTQTPKHLITATGQRVTLRCSPRSGDLSVYWYQQSLDQGLQFLIQYYNGEERAKGNILERFSAQQFPDLHSELNLSSLELGDSALYFCASSLYHGYTFGSGTRLTVV.

This clonotype was recorded a few times. The chain links TRBV7-6 to TRBJ2-7; D possibly matches TRBD1 or TRBD2 (5 bases each). The CDR3 spans 15 residues. Germline values: CDR1 SGHVS, CDR2 FNYEAQ. V lost 1 base, J lost 1 base, and 11 bases lay in between. CDR3 loop: CASSLDPGRSYEQYF. The CDR3 coding sequence is TGTGCCAGCAGCTTAGACCCGGGGCGATCCTACGAGCAGTACTTC.

The genes are TRBV3-1 and TRBJ2-6; D unclear. The CDR3 consists of 14 residues. From germline, CDR1 is LGHDT and CDR2 YNNKEL (reference sequence). The V end was cut by 0 bases, the J end by 6 bases, with 6 bases between. The CDR3 spells CASSQEVVANVLTF. Written as DNA, the CDR3 is TGTGCCAGCAGCCAAGAGGTGGTGGCCAACGTCCTGACTTTC.

The chain carries TRBV6-2 or TRBV6-3 and TRBJ2-5; D may be TRBD1 (5 bases). The DNA end is a closer match to TRBJ2-7, so the J assignment may be wrong. CDR1 MNHEY and CDR2 SVGEGT come from the germline V gene. The CDR3 totals 14 residues. CDR3 sequence reads: CASSYSRGWDEQYF. CDR3 DNA sequence: TGTGCCAGCAGTTACTCAAGGGGTTGGGACGAGCAGTACTTC.